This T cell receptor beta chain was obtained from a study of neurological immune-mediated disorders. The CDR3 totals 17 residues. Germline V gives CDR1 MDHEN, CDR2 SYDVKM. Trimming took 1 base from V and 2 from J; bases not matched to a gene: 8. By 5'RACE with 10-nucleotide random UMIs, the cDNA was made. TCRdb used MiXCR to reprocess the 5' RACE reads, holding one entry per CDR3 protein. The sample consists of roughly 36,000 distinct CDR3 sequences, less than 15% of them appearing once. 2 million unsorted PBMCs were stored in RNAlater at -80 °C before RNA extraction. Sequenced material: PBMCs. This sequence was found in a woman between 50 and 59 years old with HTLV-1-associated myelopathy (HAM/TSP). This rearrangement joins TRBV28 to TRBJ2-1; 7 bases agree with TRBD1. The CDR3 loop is CASSLFQDRVTYNEQFF. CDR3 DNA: TGTGCCAGCAGTTTATTCCAAGACAGGGTAACCTACAATGAGCAGTTCTTC.